The present TCR beta chain was sequenced within a study of beta chain features in type 1 diabetes. General study findings and limits: Using cDNA template may skew counts toward highly expressing activated cells. Reduced insertions and increased deletions marked VDJ junctions in type 1 diabetes patients.

Isolated RNA was reverse transcribed in full, so expressed TCRB transcripts were sequenced. Profiling relied on immunoSEQ multiplex PCR, and the TCRdb table lists in-frame clones only, not all of them. The repertoire has about 360,000 clones, over 10% of them found once; the top ten carry more than 0.015%. This clone was detected a few times. What it binds is not known. The V and J ends lost 5 bases and 0 bases, in that order; junction bases with no gene match: 6. CDR1 SEHNR and CDR2 FQNEAQ come from the germline V gene (reference sequence). The CDR3 is 15 residues long. This chain links TRBV7-9 with TRBJ1-1, with TRBD1 matching over 7 bases. The sample taken for sequencing was naive CD4+ T cells from blood. The receptor comes from a man between 18 and 35 years old in good health. Written as DNA, the CDR3 is TGTGCCAGCAGCATGGACAGGCGAATGAACACTGAAGCTTTCTTT. Translated: CASSMDRRMNTEAFF.